Listed below are T cell receptor beta chains from one sample, sequenced in a study of human T cells and chemical hapten exposure. TCRdb recomputed calls from the RACE reads with MiXCR, one row per CDR3 protein. Of approximately 71,000 distinct CDR3 sequences listed, roughly 10% are singletons. This sample comprised whole blood, obtained in connection with sensitization to the hapten diphenylcyclopropenone (DPC). The receptors were sampled from a woman in her forties or fifties with alopecia areata. Some clones in this sample may be carry-over from other donors' samples. Both conserved end residues are part of each CDR3. D genes are given only for firm matches. Not every row has a clone size; where given, it reads once, few, many or a size class.

clone size	V gene	J gene	D gene	CDR3 protein	CDR3 DNA
NA	TRBV9	TRBJ1-1	NA	CASSGRGRAEAFF	TGTGCCAGCAGCGGTAGGGGTAGGGCTGAAGCTTTCTTT
many	TRBV24-1	TRBJ1-2	NA	CATSDLGYRYGYTF	TGTGCCACCAGTGATTTGGGGTACCGCTATGGCTACACCTTC
few	TRBV19	TRBJ2-2	NA	CASSTRHREGTGELFF	TGTGCCAGTAGTACGCGCCACAGGGAGGGCACCGGGGAGCTGTTTTTT
few	TRBV5-6	TRBJ2-5	TRBD2	CASYGLAGETQYF	TGTGCCAGCTACGGACTAGCCGGCGAGACCCAGTACTTC
many	TRBV28	TRBJ1-5	NA	CASSLADRGNQPQHF	TGTGCCAGCAGTTTAGCGGATCGGGGCAATCAGCCCCAGCATTTT
many	TRBV10-2	TRBJ2-7	TRBD1	CASRTGAGDYEQYF	TGCGCCAGCAGGACAGGGGCTGGCGACTACGAGCAGTACTTC
NA	TRBV28	TRBJ2-7	NA	CASSNRGGGYEQYF	TGTGCCAGCAGTAACAGAGGGGGAGGCTACGAGCAGTACTTC
many	TRBV9	TRBJ1-4	NA	CASSIAGLEDEKLFF	TGTGCCAGCAGTATAGCCGGGCTAGAAGATGAAAAACTGTTTTTT
many	TRBV10-3	TRBJ2-7	NA	CAISDTGQVQYF	TGTGCCATCAGTGATACAGGGCAGGTGCAGTACTTC
few	TRBV28	TRBJ2-7	TRBD1	CASSRDRASAEQYF	TGTGCCAGCAGTCGGGACAGGGCATCCGCCGAGCAGTACTTC
many	TRBV7-8	TRBJ2-1	NA	CASSEEGLDEQFF	TGTGCCAGCAGCGAGGAGGGCCTGGATGAGCAGTTCTTC
NA	TRBV28	TRBJ2-2	NA	CASSLVSSNTGELFF	TGTGCCAGCAGTTTAGTGAGCTCGAACACCGGGGAGCTGTTTTTT
few	TRBV7-9	TRBJ2-7	TRBD1	CASSRTGRDEQYF	TGTGCCAGCAGCCGGACAGGGCGCGACGAGCAGTACTTC
few	TRBV10-3	TRBJ1-6	NA	CAISELGPGNSPLHF	TGTGCCATCAGTGAGTTGGGACCGGGTAATTCACCCCTCCACTTT
NA	TRBV20-1	TRBJ2-7	TRBD1	CSVGQGSYEQYF	TGCAGTGTGGGACAGGGATCTTACGAGCAGTACTTC
NA	TRBV6-2/TRBV6-3	TRBJ2-7	TRBD1	CASSRTGTGGYEQYF	TGTGCCAGCAGTCGCACCGGGACAGGTGGTTACGAGCAGTACTTC
NA	TRBV4-3	TRBJ2-7	NA	CASSQGYVGVYEQYF	TGCGCCAGCAGCCAAGGATATGTCGGGGTGTACGAGCAGTACTTC
NA	TRBV3-1	TRBJ2-2	NA	CASSQVSPGELFF	TGTGCCAGCAGCCAAGTTAGCCCCGGGGAGCTGTTTTTT
few	TRBV4-1	TRBJ2-1	NA	CASSQRARSPYNEQFF	TGCGCCAGCAGCCAACGCGCCAGGTCACCCTACAATGAGCAGTTCTTC
NA	TRBV20-1	TRBJ2-3	NA	CSARRSGVTDTQYF	TGCAGTGCTAGACGTTCAGGGGTCACAGATACGCAGTATTTT
few	TRBV20-1	TRBJ2-7	TRBD2	CSARPWTSGDSYEQYF	TGCAGTGCTAGGCCCTGGACTAGCGGGGATAGCTACGAGCAGTACTTC
few	TRBV5-1	TRBJ2-6	NA	CASSFTSVTGRGFGANVLTF	TGCGCCAGCAGCTTTACGAGTGTGACGGGGCGTGGGTTTGGGGCCAACGTCCTGACTTTC
many	TRBV2	TRBJ1-1	NA	CASRGTGGFTEAFF	TGTGCCAGCAGAGGCACGGGGGGCTTCACTGAAGCTTTCTTT
many	TRBV20-1	TRBJ2-2	NA	CSASPGFLSGELFF	TGCAGTGCTAGTCCAGGGTTTCTCTCCGGGGAGCTGTTTTTT
NA	TRBV6-1	TRBJ2-5	NA	CASSKTRGAQEETQYF	TGTGCCAGCAGTAAAACCCGCGGGGCCCAAGAAGAGACCCAGTACTTC
many	TRBV10-3	TRBJ1-5	NA	CAISEGGGSNQPQHF	TGTGCCATCAGTGAAGGAGGAGGGAGCAATCAGCCCCAGCATTTT
many	TRBV5-1	TRBJ2-4	NA	CASSLDSKNIQYF	TGCGCCAGCAGCTTGGACAGCAAAAACATTCAGTACTTC
many	TRBV4-1	TRBJ2-1	TRBD1	CASSQEDRPYNEQFF	TGCGCCAGCAGCCAAGAGGACAGGCCTTACAATGAGCAGTTCTTC
few	TRBV19	TRBJ1-5	NA	CASTKGEEYSNQPQHF	TGTGCCAGTACAAAAGGGGAGGAATATAGCAATCAGCCCCAGCATTTT
few	TRBV6-5	TRBJ1-1	NA	CASQPRRNTEAFF	TGTGCCAGTCAGCCCCGGAGGAACACTGAAGCTTTCTTT
many	TRBV24-1	TRBJ2-1	NA	CATSDSTPGLAYNEQFF	TGTGCCACCAGTGATTCGACCCCAGGGTTGGCCTACAATGAGCAGTTCTTC
few	TRBV7-9	TRBJ2-7	NA	CASSLEGPAEQYF	TGTGCCAGCAGCTTAGAAGGCCCTGCCGAGCAGTACTTC
many	TRBV6-6	TRBJ1-4	NA	CASRDNREKLFF	TGTGCCAGCAGGGACAACCGTGAAAAACTGTTTTTT
many	TRBV4-3	TRBJ1-3	NA	CASSPEGTLSGNTIYF	TGCGCCAGCAGCCCAGAGGGGACACTCTCTGGAAACACCATATATTTT
many	TRBV6-2/TRBV6-3	TRBJ2-7	NA	CASSYLSGQFRYEQYF	TGTGCCAGCAGTTACCTATCGGGGCAGTTCCGCTACGAGCAGTACTTC
many	TRBV29-1	TRBJ1-1	NA	CSVDRDTAPEAFF	TGCAGCGTAGATAGGGACACCGCCCCTGAAGCTTTCTTT
NA	TRBV20-1	TRBJ1-6	NA	CSAREGGGNSPLHF	TGCAGTGCTAGAGAGGGAGGAGGGAATTCACCCCTCCACTTT
few	TRBV29-1	TRBJ2-5	TRBD1	CSVETPGTGVSDGDF	TGCAGCGTTGAAACCCCCGGGACAGGGGTTTCCGATGGCGACTTC
few	TRBV7-2	TRBJ2-5	NA	CASSLVVGAPGTQYF	TGTGCCAGCAGCTTAGTTGTGGGAGCCCCGGGGACCCAGTACTTC
few	TRBV20-1	TRBJ1-1	NA	CSASFQAEAFF	TGCAGTGCTAGTTTCCAGGCTGAAGCTTTCTTT
many	TRBV4-2	TRBJ2-2	TRBD1	CASSQDGGQYTGELFF	TGTGCCAGCAGCCAAGATGGGGGACAGTACACCGGGGAGCTGTTTTTT
few	TRBV11-1	TRBJ2-3	TRBD2	CASSSTSGRGDTQYF	TGTGCCAGCAGCTCGACTAGCGGGAGGGGTGATACGCAGTATTTT
NA	TRBV6-1	TRBJ2-3	TRBD2	CASSRTSGAFTDTQYF	TGTGCCAGCAGCCGAACTAGCGGGGCCTTCACAGATACGCAGTATTTT
many	TRBV6-5	TRBJ2-3	NA	CASSLGAGVDNTDTQYF	TGTGCCAGCAGCCTCGGGGCCGGTGTTGACAACACAGATACGCAGTATTTT
NA	TRBV18	TRBJ2-7	NA	CASSPRRSIYEQYF	TGTGCCAGCTCACCACGAAGAAGCATCTACGAGCAGTACTTC
NA	TRBV29-1	TRBJ1-2	TRBD1	CSVGEDRVSTF	TGCAGCGTGGGTGAGGACAGGGTGAGCACCTTC
NA	TRBV7-9	TRBJ2-7	TRBD1	CASSFGTGVWYEQYF	TGTGCCAGCAGCTTTGGGACAGGGGTATGGTACGAGCAGTACTTC
few	TRBV18	TRBJ1-1	NA	CASSPDSGVVMNTEAFF	TGTGCCAGCTCACCAGATTCAGGGGTCGTCATGAACACTGAAGCTTTCTTT
many	TRBV6-5	TRBJ1-2	NA	CASRIEPQGGHGYTF	TGTGCCAGCAGAATTGAGCCCCAGGGAGGCCATGGCTACACCTTC
many	TRBV2	TRBJ1-4	TRBD1	CASSARTGNEKLFF	TGTGCCAGCAGTGCCCGGACAGGGAATGAAAAACTGTTTTTT
NA	TRBV2	TRBJ2-5	TRBD2	CASRSGVAGVETQYF	TGTGCCAGCAGATCGGGAGTAGCGGGAGTAGAGACCCAGTACTTC
many	TRBV15	TRBJ1-1	TRBD1	CATSPQGALNTEAFF	TGTGCCACCAGCCCACAGGGGGCCTTGAACACTGAAGCTTTCTTT
NA	TRBV29-1	TRBJ1-2	NA	CSVRITGTNYGYTF	TGCAGCGTCCGCATCACGGGGACTAACTATGGCTACACCTTC
many	TRBV6-2/TRBV6-3	TRBJ2-2	NA	CASSYGTGELFF	TGTGCCAGCAGTTACGGTACCGGGGAGCTGTTTTTT